Listed here is a single T cell receptor (beta chain). The table lists this clonotype with a few counts. Its antigen is still unknown. Base qualities were left out, and no much larger clone turns up one base away. This specimen comes from a study of response to subunit inactivated influenza vaccine (dated by TCRdb to the late 2010s). For the study in its entirety: Deep quantitative profiling of the T cell receptor repertoire was used in the study to follow responses to a trivalent subunit inactivated influenza vaccine. What the research found in general, with its limitations: According to the authors, only a limited number of new T cells may be recruited by each seasonal influenza vaccination.

Libraries were prepared through RT-PCR. Sequencer: Illumina HiSeq 2500. TCRdb reprocessed the public reads (quality trimming at Q25 with fastp, clone calling with MiXCR) and kept in-frame beta chains. Each record represents a unique CDR3 protein, reported with the most common genes and DNA among its rows. In this sample the table shows 550,000 to 650,000 distinct CDR3 sequences, about 10% of which occur a single time. The biggest ten clones account for roughly 10% of the sample. The germline V gene sets CDR1 to SQVTM and CDR2 to ANQGSEA. Trimming takes 4 bases from V and 2 bases from J, and the germline ends sit 15 bases apart. The CDR3 measures 14 amino acids from cysteine to phenylalanine. Of the read, only the CDR3 DNA is kept; its 42 bases are in frame from base 1.

This clonotype was obtained from a man aged 50 or older who received an inactivated influenza vaccine. Donor details come from another sample of the same person, matched by shared clones. The rearrangement joined TRBV29-1 to TRBJ2-7; possibly the D gene is TRBD1, per 5 matching bases. Here the sequenced sample was PBMCs from blood, taken on the day of vaccination. The CDR3 corresponds to CSVVGLFQTYEQYF. The nucleotide sequence reads TGCAGCGTTGTGGGGCTTTTCCAAACCTACGAGCAGTACTTC.